Following are 27 T cell receptor beta chains from one sample sequenced in a study of cytomegalovirus exposure and HLA in healthy donors. It was with 60 Vbeta and 13 Jbeta primers that the PCR ran. Only in-frame clones appear in the TCRdb table, and some are missing; sequencing was by immunoSEQ multiplex PCR. The sample records around 50,000 clones, around 83% being singletons. Specimen: PBMCs. The receptors come from a man younger than 40 in good health and CMV-seronegative.

V and J are TRBV6-5 and TRBJ2-7; D is uncertain. V lost 4 bases to trimming and J lost 0 bases, with 10 bases between them. The CDR3 spans 14 residues. Germline V gene sequence: CDR1 MNHEY, CDR2 SVGAGI. The CDR3 sequence: CASSWAVSSYEQYF. The DNA for the CDR3 is TGTGCCAGCAGTTGGGCAGTTAGCTCCTACGAGCAGTACTTC.

This rearrangement joins TRBV4-1 to TRBJ1-2; 9 bases map to TRBD1. The CDR3 is 16 residues long. Losses at the gene ends were 3 bases for V and 4 bases for J; bases not matched to a gene: 9. The V gene's germline CDR1 is MGHRA and CDR2 YSYEKL. The CDR3 region is CASSQPRTGALYGYTF. The CDR3 bases are TGCGCCAGCAGCCAGCCTCGGACAGGGGCACTCTATGGCTACACCTTC.

This clone has only one observation. The J gene is TRBJ1-6, the V gene TRBV27; TRBD1 agrees at 8 bases. The germline V gene has CDR1 MNHEY and CDR2 SMNVEV (reference sequence). This CDR3 spans 17 amino acids. V shed 7 bases and J 7 bases; nucleotides not matched to a gene: 15. CDR3: CASTTNRGGQSNSPLHF. The CDR3 nucleotides read TGTGCCAGCACTACCAACAGGGGGGGACAATCAAATTCACCCCTCCACTTT.

This chain links TRBV7-2 with TRBJ1-1; D might be TRBD1 (6 bases). V was clipped by 4 bases and J by 1 base, with 10 bases between them. The CDR3 consists of 14 residues. CDR1 and CDR2 (germline): SGHTA, FQGNSA. The CDR3 loop reads CASSSGQRNTEAFF. The CDR3 region has the DNA TGTGCCAGCAGCTCCGGACAGAGGAACACTGAAGCTTTCTTT.

The chain links TRBV7-2 to TRBJ1-2; no firm D call. This CDR3 has 12 residues. Looked up from germline, CDR1 is SGHTA and CDR2 is FQGNSA. V was pared by 4 bases and J by 9 bases, with 12 bases between. CDR3 in DNA: TGTGCCAGCAGCTCTACCTCCTTGAGCTACACCTTC. Protein sequence: CASSSTSLSYTF.

The chain carries TRBV18 and TRBJ2-7, with 8 bases that match TRBD2. Trimming at V came to 8 bases and at J to 5 bases, leaving 11 bases not matched to a gene. CDR1 and CDR2 from the germline V gene are KGHSH and LQKENI. CDR3 length: 14 residues. CDR3 DNA: TGTGCCAGCGGCGCAGCGGGAGCCCGGGACGAGCAGTACTTC. It translates to CASGAAGARDEQYF.

This rearrangement joins TRBV6-1 to TRBJ1-3, with D possibly being TRBD1 (6 bases). CDR3 length: 14 amino acids. V was cut by 6 bases and J by 3 bases, with 12 bases left in between. The germline CDR1 and CDR2 sequences are MNHNS and SASEGT. The CDR3 DNA sequence: TGTGCCAGCAGCGGAACAGGGAGTGGAAACACCATATATTTT. It encodes CASSGTGSGNTIYF.

V gene TRBV6-1 combines with J gene TRBJ2-3; 9 nucleotides line up with TRBD2. With 5 bases clipped from V and 3 bases from J, the junction kept 3 bases outside the gene matches. Germline loops: CDR1 MNHNS, CDR2 SASEGT. The CDR3 spans 14 residues. CDR3 sequence reads: CASSRREGTDTQYF. CDR3 coding DNA: TGTGCCAGCAGTCGGCGGGAGGGGACAGATACGCAGTATTTT.

The chain recombines TRBV6-1 with TRBJ1-1, with D possibly being TRBD1 (5 bases). The CDR3 totals 12 residues. The V gene's germline CDR1 is MNHNS and CDR2 SASEGT. The V end was cut by 6 bases, the J end by 6 bases, with 11 bases between. This chain's CDR3 is CASSLRGSEAFF. CDR3 coding DNA: TGTGCCAGCAGCCTTAGGGGATCTGAAGCTTTCTTT.

The sample holds a few counts of this clone. The chain employs TRBV2 and TRBJ2-6; D ambiguous. Trimming removed 0 bases at V and 2 bases at J, with 11 bases between. CDR3 length equals 17 residues. Germline CDR1 and CDR2: SNHLY and FYNNEI. The CDR3 is CASSEALWQTGANVLTF. The CDR3, as DNA: TGTGCCAGCAGTGAAGCGCTTTGGCAGACTGGGGCCAACGTCCTGACTTTC.

The gene calls are TRBV5-1 and TRBJ1-2, with 9 bases fitting TRBD1. The V gene's germline CDR1 is SGHRS and CDR2 YFSETQ. The CDR3 is 14 residues long. V lost 6 bases to trimming and J lost 8 bases; unmatched junction nucleotides: 11. The CDR3 nucleotides are TGCGCCAGCACCAAGGGACAGGGATCAGGGGGCTACACCTTC. It encodes CASTKGQGSGGYTF.

V usage is TRBV19 and J usage is TRBJ2-1; a possible D gene is TRBD2 (5 bases). This CDR3 has 11 residues. Germline lookup yields CDR1 LNHDA and CDR2 SQIVND (reference sequence). Deletions cut 10 bases from V and 9 bases from J, with 13 bases between. CDR3 sequence: CATHEGTEQFF. The DNA for the CDR3 is TGTGCCACCCACGAGGGTACTGAGCAGTTCTTC.

The chain uses TRBV7-2 and TRBJ2-7; possible D gene TRBD1, 5 bases. The CDR3 extends over 15 amino acids. V lost 1 base and J lost 2, with 12 bases in between. Per germline, CDR1 SGHTA and CDR2 FQGNSA. The CDR3, as DNA: TGTGCCAGCAGCTTAGTTTGGACAACTACCTACGAGCAGTACTTC. Protein product: CASSLVWTTTYEQYF. The whole variable domain, remainder taken from reference TRBV7-2 and TRBJ2-7, is GAGVSQSPSNKVTEKGKDVELRCDPISGHTALYWYRQSLGQGLEFLIYFQGNSAPDKSGLPSDRFSAERTGGSVSTLTIQRTQQEDSAVYLCASSLVWTTTYEQYFGPGTRLTVT.

The gene calls are TRBV6-5 and TRBJ1-2, with a weak D call TRBD1 (5 bases). V dropped 10 bases and J dropped 2 bases, with 11 bases sitting between them. The CDR3 consists of 12 residues. Germline loops: CDR1 MNHEY, CDR2 SVGAGI. In DNA form, the CDR3 reads TGTGCCACGGACGGGGGGAACTATGGCTACACCTTC. The encoded protein is CATDGGNYGYTF.

This sequence joins TRBV18 and TRBJ2-5; a weak D match, TRBD1 (5 bases). Germline V gives CDR1 KGHSH, CDR2 LQKENI. This CDR3 has 16 amino acids. V gave up 5 bases and J gave up 4 bases, with 20 bases separating them. The CDR3 DNA follows: TGTGCCAGCTCATCCTTTGACAGTCCCCGAGGAGAGACCCAGTACTTC. It yields the protein CASSSFDSPRGETQYF.

This clone was observed a handful of times. The chain has TRBV2 and TRBJ1-6, with 8 bases identical to TRBD1. CDR1 and CDR2 (germline): SNHLY, FYNNEI. The CDR3 consists of 14 residues. V dropped 6 bases and J dropped 5; count of bases not matched to a gene: 3. As DNA, the CDR3 is TGTGCCAGCAGCCGGACAGGGAATAATTCACCCCTCCACTTT. This gives the protein CASSRTGNNSPLHF. The entire variable domain, with the rest obtained from reference TRBV2 and TRBJ1-6, is as follows: EPEVTQTPSHQVTQMGQEVILRCVPISNHLYFYWYRQILGQKVEFLVSFYNNEISEKSEIFDDQFSVERPDGSNFTLKIRSTKLEDSAMYFCASSRTGNNSPLHFGNGTRLTVT.

This chain joins TRBV21-1 and TRBJ2-1; the listed D gene, TRBD2, was not tested against the DNA. TRBV21-1 is assigned pseudogene status. The length of the CDR3 is 16 residues. CDR3 amino acids: CASRMAASGRANEQFF. The CDR3 DNA reads as TGTGCCAGCAGGATGGCGGCTAGCGGGAGGGCCAATGAGCAGTTCTTC.

The gene calls are TRBV7-2 and TRBJ1-3, with 7 bases matching TRBD1. The V and J ends lost 3 bases and 0 bases, in that order; junction bases with no gene match: 2. This CDR3 comprises 15 residues. Germline values: CDR1 SGHTA, CDR2 FQGNSA. CDR3 amino acids: CASSLDRNSGNTIYF. The CDR3 coding sequence is TGTGCCAGCAGCTTGGACAGGAACTCTGGAAACACCATATATTTT.

This clone was detected only once. This sequence joins TRBV5-1 and TRBJ2-7; D perhaps matches TRBD1 (6 bases). This CDR3 spans 13 amino acids. Germline CDR1 SGHRS, CDR2 YFSETQ. With 4 bases removed from V and 4 bases from J, the gap between germline ends came to 12 bases. The CDR3 DNA is TGCGCCAGCAGCGGAGCAGGGGAGTACGAGCAGTACTTC. Translation: CASSGAGEYEQYF.

A single count supports this clone. V and J are TRBV28 and TRBJ1-1; D is unclear. Between the trimmed V and J ends, which lost 6 bases and 11 bases, there was a span of 13 bases. This CDR3 contains 11 residues. In germline, CDR1 is MDHEN, CDR2 SYDVKM. CDR3 loop: CASSLGPEAFF. The CDR3, as DNA: TGTGCCAGCAGCCTCGGTCCCGAGGCTTTCTTT.

The V call is TRBV6-5, the J call TRBJ1-1; the match to TRBD1 covers 7 bases. V was pared by 2 bases and J by 4 bases, with 4 bases of the junction left unmatched. Germline V lookup: CDR1 MNHEY, CDR2 SVGAGI. The CDR3 spans 14 residues. DNA for the CDR3: TGTGCCAGCAGTTACAGTGGGACAGCCACTGAAGCTTTCTTT. Amino acid sequence: CASSYSGTATEAFF.

This clone was seen only once. This chain uses TRBV28 with TRBJ1-4; D is unresolved. Trimming removed 6 bases at V and 5 bases at J, with 16 bases between. Germline CDR1 reads MDHEN; CDR2 reads SYDVKM. The CDR3 extends over 15 amino acids. CDR3 sequence (DNA): TGTGCCAGCAGAATAGATCCGGGTGGGAATGAAAAACTGTTTTTT. This translates into CASRIDPGGNEKLFF.

The chain has TRBV9 and TRBJ1-3; 8 positions match TRBD1. The CDR3 is made up of 15 amino acids. Germline CDR1 is SGDLS and CDR2 is YYNGEE. J lost 0 bases, V lost 4 bases, and 3 bases had no gene match. CDR3 DNA sequence: TGTGCCAGCAGCATCGGGACAGGCTCTGGAAACACCATATATTTT. Translation gives CASSIGTGSGNTIYF. Variable domain in full (rest from reference TRBV9 and TRBJ1-3): DSGVTQTPKHLITATGQRVTLRCSPRSGDLSVYWYQQSLDQGLQFLIQYYNGEERAKGNILERFSAQQFPDLHSELNLSSLELGDSALYFCASSIGTGSGNTIYFGEGSWLTVV.

V gene TRBV4-1 combines with J gene TRBJ2-7; 12 bases agree with TRBD2. There are 18 residues in the CDR3. V lost 4 bases and J lost 4; bases outside the gene matches: 14. In germline, CDR1 is MGHRA, CDR2 YSYEKL. The CDR3 DNA reads as TGCGCCAGCAGCCTCTCCTACGGACTAGCGGGACAGAGGTACGAGCAGTACTTC. This translates into CASSLSYGLAGQRYEQYF.

The rearrangement links TRBV4-3 to TRBJ2-1, with 8 nucleotides matching TRBD1. The germline V gene has CDR1 LGHNA and CDR2 YSLEER. This CDR3 region has 18 residues. Trimming at V came to 4 bases and at J to 2 bases, leaving 13 bases not matched to a gene. The DNA of the CDR3 is TGCGCCAGCAGCCCCGAAGGTATCGGACAGGGAACCTACAATGAGCAGTTCTTC. Its protein product is CASSPEGIGQGTYNEQFF.

The chain carries TRBV4-3 and TRBJ1-1; 7 bases are shared with TRBD1. V lost 1 base and J lost 10; bases outside the gene matches: 9. CDR1 LGHNA and CDR2 YSLEER come from the germline V gene. CDR3 length: 14 residues. The CDR3 spells CASSQGAQGGRAFF. In DNA form, the CDR3 reads TGCGCCAGCAGCCAAGGGGCCCAGGGGGGAAGAGCTTTCTTT.

The chain has TRBV5-6 and TRBJ2-7; D is undetermined. The CDR3 is 15 amino acids. Per germline, CDR1 SGHDT and CDR2 YYEEEE. The V end lost 0 bases, the J end lost 1 base, and 11 bases lay between the germline ends. The CDR3 protein is CASSLVAVPSYEQYF. CDR3 DNA sequence: TGTGCCAGCAGCTTGGTTGCGGTGCCTTCCTACGAGCAGTACTTC.